The entry that follows covers one T cell receptor beta chain sequence. This clonotype was seen at least ten times. This receptor's antigen is unknown. No much larger clonotype is one base removed from it; base qualities were not supplied. This sample stems from a study of spatial heterogeneity in lung cancer (dated by TCRdb to between 2017 and 2020). Background on the whole study: Beta-chain transcripts were consistently detected in greater numbers than alpha-chain transcripts, which likely reflected higher beta-chain transcript abundance. In the raw uncorrected reads, each unique combination of TCR and UMI appeared more than ten times on average. In non-small cell lung cancer, the study quantitatively compared TCR alpha and beta repertoires across several tumor regions, matched nontumor lung, and blood. The study linked features of the TCR repertoire to counts of nonsynonymous mutations, which were determined by whole-exome sequencing of tumor tissue. At surgery, fewer than 250 tumor regions, fewer than 85 matched nontumor lung samples and 56 PBMC samples were TCR-sequenced for both alpha and beta chains.

General study outcomes and caveats: Ubiquitous expanded tumor TCRs showed up in blood more often at tumor resection than at routine follow-up. Additional single-cell paired TCR alpha and beta sequencing was considered necessary to confirm, at a functional level, the hypothesis that regional TCRs recognize regional mutations.

Trimming takes 1 base from V and 0 bases from J, and the germline ends sit 8 bases apart. CDR1 SGHNT and CDR2 YYREEE are derived from the germline V gene (reference sequence). Inclusive of the bounding cysteine and phenylalanine, the CDR3 is 14 residues long. Only the CDR3 part of the read is kept: 42 bases, read in frame from the first base. Libraries were constructed by 5' RACE. TCRdb shows the sequencer as NextSeq 500. To allow correction of PCR and sequencing errors, the TCR library protocol tagged every TCR cDNA molecule with a unique molecular identifier. As for how the authors treated the data: Decombinator tools were used for TCR identification, UMI-based error correction and CDR3 extraction. TCRs above a frequency of 2 per 1,000, corresponding to the top 1% of the tumor frequency distribution, were defined as expanded. Renyi diversity was computed with the R vegan package after each repertoire had been subsampled 100 times to 5,000 TCRs. CDR3 similarity networks were built from amino acid triplet string-kernel similarity, connecting CDR3s with pairwise similarity above 0.82. TCRdb reanalyzed the raw reads on its own, using fastp at Q25 for trimming and MiXCR for clone calling, and kept in-frame beta chains. Each CDR3 protein gets just one entry, which takes the most common genes and DNA from the rows behind it. The V and J calls come from TCRdb's annotation, not from the publication. In this sample the table shows around 14,000 distinct CDR3 sequences, 9.5% to 14% of which occur a single time. 30% to 35% of the sample rests with the top ten.

The intended sense of this specimen's time point label: sample taken at primary tumor resection. Without any cell sorting, TCR sequencing was performed on whole RNA extracted either from tumor and nontumor lung tissue or from cryopreserved PBMC samples. Samples were obtained from about 75 patients with early-stage, untreated non-small cell lung cancer from the lung TRACERx cohort. Only patients for whom sufficient RNA was available from at least two tumor regions were selected for TCR sequencing. The receptor comes from a female donor with early-stage non-small cell lung cancer. The material was PBMCs, obtained at surgery. The V and J genes are TRBV5-4 and TRBJ2-7; the D region is possibly TRBD1 or TRBD2, each matching across 5 bases. At the DNA level, the sequence is TGTGCCAGCAGCTTGCAGAGGGGCTCCTACGAGCAGTACTTC. Translated, this gives CASSLQRGSYEQYF.